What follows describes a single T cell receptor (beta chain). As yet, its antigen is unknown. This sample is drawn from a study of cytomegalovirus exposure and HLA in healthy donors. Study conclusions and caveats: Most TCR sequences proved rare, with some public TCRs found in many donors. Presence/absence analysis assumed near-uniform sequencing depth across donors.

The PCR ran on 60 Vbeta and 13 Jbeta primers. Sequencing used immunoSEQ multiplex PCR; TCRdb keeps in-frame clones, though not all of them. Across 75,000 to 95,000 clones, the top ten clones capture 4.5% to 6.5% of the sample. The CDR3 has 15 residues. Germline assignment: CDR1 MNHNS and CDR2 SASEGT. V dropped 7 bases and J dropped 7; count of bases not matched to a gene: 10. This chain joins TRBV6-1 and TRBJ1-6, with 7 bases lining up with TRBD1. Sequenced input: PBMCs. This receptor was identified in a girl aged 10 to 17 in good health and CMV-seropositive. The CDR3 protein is CASMKNRQGNSPLHF. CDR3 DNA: TGTGCCAGCATGAAGAACCGACAGGGAAATTCACCCCTCCACTTT.